The 3 T cell receptor beta chains given below trace back to one sample, sequenced in a study of metastatic and nonmetastatic thyroid tumors. Thyroid surgery had not been preceded by any treatment in any patient. TCRdb reanalyzed the PCR reads via MiXCR. In the table there are 32,000 or so clones, approximately 18% of which are singletons. The sample was blood. The receptors originated from a male donor with papillary thyroid cancer or a benign thyroid nodule (not recorded which). Some clones in this sample may be carry-over from other donors' samples.

This clone was counted ten times or more. With a much larger clone just one base away, this may be a read error. The sample contains more than one DNA sequence encoding this CDR3. This sequence joins TRBV28 and TRBJ1-6, with unresolved D. Trimming pared 11 bases from V and 10 bases from J, leaving 18 bases between. The length of the CDR3 is 13 residues. CDR1 and CDR2 from the germline V gene are MDHEN and SYDVKM. The DNA of the CDR3 is TGTGCCGACGTTGGCGGCGCGGGCTCACCCCTCCACTTT. It is translated as CADVGGAGSPLHF.

This rearrangement joins TRBV2 to TRBJ2-3; a weak D match, TRBD1 (5 bases). The CDR3 spans 17 residues. The V and J ends lost 4 bases and 1 base respectively, with 18 bases between them. Germline V gives CDR1 SNHLY, CDR2 FYNNEI. CDR3: CASSGGPGLGGTDTQYF. In nucleotides, the CDR3 is TGTGCCAGCAGTGGGGGCCCCGGCCTAGGAGGCACAGATACGCAGTATTTT.

This clone was detected many times. The chain employs TRBV6-1 and TRBJ1-5, with D perhaps TRBD1 (5 bases). V lost 5 bases and J 4 bases, leaving 9 bases between the germline ends. Germline V gene lookup returns CDR1 MNHNS and CDR2 SASEGT. The CDR3 covers 13 residues. CDR3 DNA sequence: TGTGCCAGCAGTCCACAGGAGAATCAGCCCCAGCATTTT. It encodes CASSPQENQPQHF.